These T cell receptor beta chains were read from a single sample in a study of OX40 agonist ivuxolimab in advanced cancers. TCRdb's copy holds only in-frame clones and misses some; the assay was immunoSEQ multiplex PCR. The sample shows about 49,000 clones, 85% of them seen only once. The input for sequencing was CD4+ or CD8+ T cells sorted from blood, taken in a trial of the OX40 agonist ivuxolimab. Every receptor here comes from an adult with an advanced solid tumor such as melanoma, head and neck, liver or kidney cancer. The CDR3 runs from the conserved cysteine through the conserved F or W. The D gene is left open where the match is weak. The size entry is marked missing in some rows and otherwise reads once, few, many or a size class.

abundance	v_gene	d_gene	j_gene	CDR3aa	CDR3nt
NA	TRBV29-1	TRBD1	TRBJ1-2	CSVYDLDRSTF	TGCAGCGTTTACGACCTGGACAGGTCAACATTC
NA	TRBV9	NA	TRBJ2-4	CASSVGWGDNIQYF	TGTGCCAGCAGCGTAGGGTGGGGGGATAACATTCAGTACTTC
NA	TRBV2	NA	TRBJ1-3	CASRISRDIDF	TGTGCCAGCAGGATCTCTCGGGACATCGATTTT
NA	TRBV4-1	NA	TRBJ1-5	CASSHLPHRDGNQPQHF	TGCGCCAGCAGCCATCTGCCTCACAGAGATGGCAATCAGCCCCAGCATTTT
once	TRBV7-9	NA	TRBJ1-2	CASSLDWGF	TGTGCCAGCAGCTTAGATTGGGGCTTC
few	TRBV7-9	TRBD1	TRBJ1-4	CASSPQGASEKLFF	TGTGCCAGCAGCCCTCAGGGGGCTAGTGAAAAACTGTTTTTT
NA	TRBV4-1	NA	TRBJ1-4	CASSQDPPLGRLFF	TGCGCCAGCAGCCAAGACCCCCCGTTGGGGAGGCTGTTTTTT
NA	TRBV7-6	NA	TRBJ1-5	CASSLEGGWSNQPQHF	TGTGCCAGCAGCTTAGAAGGGGGATGGAGCAATCAGCCCCAGCATTTT
few	TRBV10-3	NA	TRBJ2-1	CAISESGQTLLYNEQFF	TGTGCCATCAGTGAGTCGGGGCAGACCCTACTCTACAATGAGCAGTTCTTC
NA	TRBV29-1	NA	TRBJ2-3	CSVEPSGPWVADTQYF	TGCAGCGTTGAGCCCTCCGGACCGTGGGTGGCAGATACGCAGTATTTT
NA	TRBV11-2	TRBD1	TRBJ2-5	CASSEGDRGQGETQYF	TGTGCCAGCAGCGAAGGGGACAGGGGGCAAGGAGAGACCCAGTACTTC
once	TRBV28	NA	TRBJ2-7	CASRTRSRDRDTYEQYF	TGTGCCAGCAGGACGCGCTCCAGGGATCGAGATACCTACGAGCAGTACTTC
NA	TRBV11-2	TRBD1	TRBJ1-2	CASSLGWLTQGGDYGYTF	TGTGCCAGCAGCTTAGGTTGGCTAACCCAGGGGGGGGACTATGGCTACACCTTC
NA	TRBV27	NA	TRBJ1-1	CASSLGQNTEAFF	TGTGCCAGCAGTTTGGGGCAGAACACTGAAGCTTTCTTT
few	TRBV11-2	NA	TRBJ2-5	CASSWPGRAETQYF	TGTGCCAGCAGCTGGCCGGGGCGGGCAGAGACCCAGTACTTC
NA	TRBV27	TRBD1	TRBJ1-6	CASSFHQGANSPLHF	TGTGCCAGCAGTTTCCACCAGGGGGCCAATTCACCCCTCCACTTT
NA	TRBV4-1	NA	TRBJ1-2	CASSQDPLQANYGYTF	TGCGCCAGCAGCCAAGACCCCCTTCAAGCTAACTATGGCTACACCTTC
NA	TRBV7-2	NA	TRBJ2-6	CASSLGGIVNSGANVLTF	TGTGCCAGCAGCTTAGGAGGGATCGTGAACTCTGGGGCCAACGTCCTGACTTTC
NA	TRBV15	NA	TRBJ2-1	CATSREGGQYNEQFF	TGTGCCACCAGCAGGGAAGGGGGGCAGTACAATGAGCAGTTCTTC
NA	TRBV7-2	NA	TRBJ2-7	CASSPLQATLVYEQYF	TGTGCCAGCAGCCCCTTACAGGCCACCCTAGTCTATGAGCAGTACTTC
few	TRBV6-6	NA	TRBJ1-5	CASRLREDQPQHF	TGTGCCAGCCGGCTCAGGGAGGATCAGCCCCAGCATTTT
once	TRBV7-3	TRBD1	TRBJ2-2	CASSSGQGTAGGELFF	TGTGCCAGCAGCTCGGGACAGGGGACTGCAGGCGGGGAGCTGTTTTTT
NA	TRBV6-5	NA	TRBJ1-2	CASRPGATNYGYTF	TGTGCCAGCAGGCCAGGGGCCACTAACTATGGCTACACCTTC
NA	TRBV7-7	TRBD2	TRBJ2-7	CASSLGTSGDYEQYF	TGTGCCAGCAGTTTAGGGACTAGCGGGGATTACGAGCAGTACTTC
few	TRBV6-6	NA	TRBJ2-3	CASSLDSTDTQYF	TGTGCCAGCAGCCTTGACAGCACAGATACGCAGTATTTT
many	TRBV7-6	NA	TRBJ2-5	CASSPERRETQYF	TGTGCCAGCAGCCCCGAGAGGAGGGAGACCCAGTACTTC
NA	TRBV6-4	NA	TRBJ2-2	CASRARLNTGELFF	TGTGCCAGCAGGGCCAGACTGAACACCGGGGAGCTGTTTTTT
NA	TRBV30	TRBD2	TRBJ2-1	CAWGVAGAYNEQFF	TGTGCCTGGGGAGTAGCGGGGGCTTACAATGAGCAGTTCTTC
NA	TRBV4-3	NA	TRBJ1-1	CASSQDLGTEAFF	TGCGCCAGCAGCCAAGACCTGGGCACTGAAGCTTTCTTT
NA	TRBV9	NA	TRBJ1-1	CASSSPGGNTEAFF	TGTGCCAGCAGCTCTCCGGGAGGGAACACTGAAGCTTTCTTT
once	TRBV7-7	NA	TRBJ2-3	CASSLGTGGHPTDTQYF	TGTGCCAGCAGCTTAGGGACCGGGGGACACCCCACAGATACGCAGTATTTT
few	TRBV27	TRBD1	TRBJ1-2	CASSSKDRGLAGYTF	TGTGCCAGCAGTTCCAAAGACAGGGGGCTCGCTGGCTACACCTTC
NA	TRBV5-1	NA	TRBJ2-7	CASSDGTLSYEQYF	TGCGCCAGCAGCGACGGGACTCTCTCCTACGAGCAGTACTTC
NA	TRBV4-1	NA	TRBJ2-7	CASSPTGGRERYEQYF	TGCGCCAGCAGCCCGACTGGGGGAAGAGAGCGGTACGAGCAGTACTTC
NA	TRBV5-1	TRBD1	TRBJ1-3	CASSLDRGLGNTIYF	TGCGCCAGCAGCTTGGACAGGGGGCTGGGAAACACCATATATTTT
NA	TRBV5-5	NA	TRBJ1-1	CASSLERTDIEAFF	TGTGCCAGCAGCTTGGAGAGAACTGATATTGAAGCTTTCTTT
NA	TRBV27	NA	TRBJ1-1	CASSSQTVGNTEAFF	TGTGCCAGCAGTTCTCAGACAGTAGGGAACACTGAAGCTTTCTTT
NA	TRBV14	NA	TRBJ2-2	CASSQDVTNTGELFF	TGTGCCAGCAGCCAAGATGTCACGAACACCGGGGAGCTGTTTTTT
NA	TRBV27	NA	TRBJ1-2	CASSQGLGQFVGTDYGYTF	TGTGCCAGCAGTCAAGGGTTAGGGCAATTCGTGGGTACGGACTATGGCTACACCTTC
NA	TRBV7-6	NA	TRBJ1-1	CASSLQPKGPEAFF	TGTGCCAGCAGCTTACAACCCAAGGGCCCTGAAGCTTTCTTT
NA	TRBV28	NA	TRBJ2-2	CASTWGNTGELFF	TGTGCCAGCACGTGGGGGAACACCGGGGAGCTGTTTTTT
NA	TRBV4-3	TRBD2	TRBJ2-1	CASSRGGAYNEQFF	TGCGCCAGCAGCCGCGGGGGGGCATACAATGAGCAGTTCTTC